Listed below are T cell receptor beta chains from one sample, sequenced in a study of Ad26.COV2.S vaccination and SARS-CoV-2 variants. Generated by immunoSEQ multiplex PCR, the TCRdb table keeps only in-frame clones and is missing some. The table has about 370,000 clones, around nine tenths seen once; the top ten hold 3% to 3.5%. The sequenced sample was peripheral blood, obtained in a trial of Ad26.COV2.S vaccine versus placebo. Receptors originate from a person between 18 and 60 years old who received the Ad26.COV2.S COVID-19 vaccine or a placebo. Each CDR3 is given with its conserved first and last residue. The D gene is left open where the match is weak. Expanded clones get a size class; other rows say once, few or many, or leave the size out.

. . TRBJ2-5 TRBV3-1/TRBV3-2 CASSQDVEGVGAQYF TGTGCCAGCAGCCAAGATGTGGAAGGGGTAGGGGCCCAGTACTTC
. . TRBJ2-2 TRBV6-5 CASSPFGRTGELFF TGTGCCAGCAGTCCTTTCGGGAGAACCGGGGAGCTGTTTTTT
. . TRBJ1-6 TRBV3-1/TRBV3-2 CASSQQGVSPLHF TGTGCCAGCAGCCAACAAGGAGTTTCACCCCTCCACTTT
. . TRBJ2-2 TRBV19 CASSIGDPTGELFF TGTGCCAGTAGTATAGGAGATCCCACCGGGGAGCTGTTTTTT
. . TRBJ1-2 TRBV6-1 CASSETGTEIYGYTF TGTGCCAGCAGTGAAACGGGGACGGAAATCTATGGCTACACCTTC
. . TRBJ2-3 TRBV29-1 CSVAPDWISTDTQYF TGCAGCGTTGCACCGGACTGGATCAGCACAGATACGCAGTATTTT
. . TRBJ1-4 TRBV6-5 CASSYSTSQKLFF TGTGCCAGCAGTTACTCGACTTCGCAGAAACTGTTTTTT
. . TRBJ2-2 TRBV5-4 CASSLGAGVLNTGELFF TGTGCCAGCAGCTTGGGGGCAGGGGTTCTGAACACCGGGGAGCTGTTTTTT
TRBD2 . TRBJ2-7 TRBV7-8 CASWGGEEQYF TGTGCCAGCTGGGGGGGGGAAGAGCAGTACTTC
TRBD2 . TRBJ2-1 TRBV7-6 CASSLSSGDYNEQFF TGTGCCAGCAGCCTGTCAAGCGGGGACTACAATGAGCAGTTCTTC
TRBD1 . TRBJ2-7 TRBV15 CATSDWGQGSYEQYF TGTGCCACCAGCGATTGGGGACAGGGGTCATACGAGCAGTACTTC
TRBD1 . TRBJ1-2 TRBV6-5 CASSYSITGAFGYTF TGTGCCAGCAGTTACTCGATTACAGGGGCGTTCGGCTACACCTTC
TRBD1 . TRBJ2-7 TRBV9 CASSVEDRGIQYF TGTGCCAGCAGCGTAGAGGACAGGGGGATTCAGTACTTC
. . TRBJ2-5 TRBV7-9 CASLAGAKETQYF TGTGCCAGCCTCGCGGGGGCCAAAGAGACCCAGTACTTC
. . TRBJ1-1 TRBV20-1 CSANTEAFF TGCAGTGCGAACACTGAAGCTTTCTTT
TRBD2 . TRBJ2-3 TRBV13 CASSFTSGSTDTQYF TGTGCCAGCAGCTTCACTAGCGGAAGCACAGATACGCAGTATTTT
. . TRBJ2-3 TRBV10-1 CASSDTDVRSTDTQYF TGCGCCAGCAGTGATACGGACGTAAGAAGCACAGATACGCAGTATTTT
. . TRBJ2-1 TRBV7-2 CASSLTSSYNEQFF TGTGCCAGCAGCTTAACGAGCTCCTACAATGAGCAGTTCTTC
. medium-sized TRBJ1-2 TRBV10-3 CAISDSGANYGYTF TGTGCCATCAGTGATTCCGGGGCCAACTATGGCTACACCTTC
. once TRBJ1-3 TRBV6-5 CASRLGGFSGNTIYF TGTGCCAGCAGATTAGGGGGGTTCTCTGGAAACACCATATATTTT
. . TRBJ2-5 TRBV5-1 CASSLGLETQYF TGCGCCAGCAGCTTGGGCCTGGAGACCCAGTACTTC
TRBD2 . TRBJ2-5 TRBV11-2 CASSSTTSGGHETQYF TGTGCCAGCAGCTCGACAACTAGCGGGGGGCACGAGACCCAGTACTTC
TRBD1 . TRBJ2-2 TRBV5-6 CASSGRDRDTGELFF TGTGCCAGCAGCGGCCGGGACAGGGACACCGGGGAGCTGTTTTTT
. . TRBJ1-1 TRBV5-4 CASSLGRRNTEAFF TGTGCCAGCAGCCTCGGACGGCGGAACACTGAAGCTTTCTTT
. . TRBJ1-3 TRBV2 CASATGPSGNTIYF TGTGCCAGCGCCACAGGTCCCTCTGGAAACACCATATATTTT
. . TRBJ2-1 TRBV24-1 CATSIGDEQFF TGTGCCACAAGCATCGGGGATGAGCAGTTCTTC
. . TRBJ2-3 TRBV10-3 CAISESQGSTDTQYF TGTGCCATCAGTGAGTCACAGGGAAGCACAGATACGCAGTATTTT
TRBD2 . TRBJ2-3 TRBV12-5 CASGLPLAGVTDTQYF TGTGCTAGTGGTTTGCCACTAGCGGGGGTAACAGATACGCAGTATTTT
. . TRBJ1-2 TRBV6-5 CASSSPRTSNYGYTF TGTGCCAGCAGTTCGCCCCGGACCTCTAACTATGGCTACACCTTC
. . TRBJ2-2 TRBV7-7 CASSRDAGELFF TGTGCCAGCAGCCGGGACGCCGGGGAGCTGTTTTTT
TRBD1 . TRBJ1-5 TRBV6-2/TRBV6-3 CASSSQGQGLQPQHF TGTGCCAGCAGTTCCCAGGGACAGGGCCTTCAGCCCCAGCATTTT
. . TRBJ2-3 TRBV11-2 CASSLDGVTDTQYF TGTGCCAGCAGCTTAGACGGGGTCACAGATACGCAGTATTTT
TRBD1 . TRBJ1-5 TRBV5-8 CASSGEWTGGQPQHF TGTGCCAGCAGCGGGGAGTGGACAGGGGGTCAGCCCCAGCATTTT
. . TRBJ1-2 TRBV24-1 CATSPGDYGYTF TGTGCCACCAGTCCAGGGGACTATGGCTACACCTTC
TRBD2 . TRBJ2-3 TRBV4-3 CASSQGTSGPSTDTQYF TGCGCCAGCAGCCAAGGAACTAGCGGGCCTAGCACAGATACGCAGTATTTT
. . TRBJ1-1 TRBV12-5 CASGFQGVTEAFF TGTGCTAGTGGTTTTCAGGGCGTCACTGAAGCTTTCTTT
. . TRBJ2-1 TRBV5-4 CASSLTGIPNEQFF TGTGCCAGCAGCTTGACTGGGATACCCAATGAGCAGTTCTTC
. few TRBJ2-7 TRBV11-2 CASSLGGQTLYEQYF TGTGCCAGCAGCTTAGGTGGTCAGACCCTCTACGAGCAGTACTTC
TRBD2 . TRBJ2-1 TRBV6-1 CASSDLSGGSYEQFF TGTGCCAGCAGTGATCTGAGCGGGGGGAGCTATGAGCAGTTCTTC
. . TRBJ1-2 TRBV7-2 CASSLVGSGGTANYGYTF TGTGCCAGCAGCTTAGTGGGTTCGGGGGGTACAGCTAACTATGGCTACACCTTC
. . TRBJ2-1 TRBV10-3 CAIREVDEQFF TGTGCCATCAGGGAGGTTGATGAGCAGTTCTTC
. . TRBJ2-1 TRBV15 CATSRDLDYPPREQFF TGTGCCACCAGCAGAGATCTTGACTACCCTCCTCGGGAGCAGTTCTTC
TRBD1 . TRBJ1-1 TRBV7-9 CASSWSDRGVAFF TGTGCCAGCAGCTGGTCGGACAGGGGAGTAGCTTTCTTT